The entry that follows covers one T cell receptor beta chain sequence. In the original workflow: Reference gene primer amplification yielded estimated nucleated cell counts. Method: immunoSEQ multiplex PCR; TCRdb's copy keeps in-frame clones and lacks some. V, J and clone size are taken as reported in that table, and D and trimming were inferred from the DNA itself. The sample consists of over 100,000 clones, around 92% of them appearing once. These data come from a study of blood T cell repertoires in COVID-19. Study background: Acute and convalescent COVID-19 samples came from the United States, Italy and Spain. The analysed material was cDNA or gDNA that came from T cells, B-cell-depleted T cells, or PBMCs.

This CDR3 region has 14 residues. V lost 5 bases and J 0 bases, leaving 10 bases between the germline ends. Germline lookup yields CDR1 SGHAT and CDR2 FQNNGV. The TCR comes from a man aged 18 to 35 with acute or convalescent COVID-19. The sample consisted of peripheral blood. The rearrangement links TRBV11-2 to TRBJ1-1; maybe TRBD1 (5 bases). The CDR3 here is CASSRAGVNTEAFF. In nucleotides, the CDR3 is TGTGCCAGCAGCCGGGCGGGGGTGAACACTGAAGCTTTCTTT.